This section outlines one T cell receptor beta chain sequence together with its context. Many counts were recorded for this clonotype. No antigen is known for it. Nothing much larger sits one base from this clone, and base qualities are not available. Trimming costs V 1 base and J 0 bases, and their ends lie 9 bases apart. The CDR3 holds 15 amino acids from the cysteine to the phenylalanine. This entry keeps only the CDR3 DNA: 45 bases, framed from base 1. These data come from a study of CD8 T cells in ankylosing spondylitis (dated 2017 in TCRdb). Concerning the study at large: T cell receptor beta repertoires were profiled in healthy donors and ankylosing spondylitis patients so that disease-linked TCR variants could be found. In total, the full study cohort was made up of 100 to 140 healthy donors and about two dozen ankylosing spondylitis patients. Peripheral blood samples were taken, and synovial fluid was additionally collected from ankylosing spondylitis patients. Broader findings and caveats from the paper: Some TCR beta motif variants had previously been reported in synovial fluid and blood of reactive arthritis patients, which suggested common disease-initiation mechanisms. The disease-linked clones were reported as significantly enriched in matched synovial fluid samples from ankylosing spondylitis patients. A TCR beta motif of fewer than 10 highly homologous amino acid variants appeared characteristic of blood from ankylosing spondylitis patients. A CD8+ phenotype was shown by the disease-linked clones, which were found at relatively low frequencies in peripheral blood.

The sequencer listed for this sample is Illumina HiSeq 2500. Quantitative 5'-RACE with molecular barcodes was used to prepare TCR beta libraries. From the authors' description of their analysis: A new computational method based on a probabilistic model of VDJ rearrangement was used to identify disease-linked TCR variants. Clones were called with MiXCR by TCRdb after fastp trimmed the public reads at Q25, and only in-frame beta chains were retained. Rows are unified per CDR3 protein, each entry keeping the most common DNA and genes. These V and J calls derive from TCRdb rather than the authors' analysis. For this sample there are roughly 250,000 distinct CDR3 sequences; under 12% appear just once. The ten top clones hold about 3% of the sample.

Sequencing was performed on blood, either unsorted or a sorted T cell fraction (not recorded which). The source is a male donor with ankylosing spondylitis or in good health (not recorded which). The chain is assembled from TRBV12-3 or TRBV12-4 and TRBJ1-1; the D gene is not confidently resolved. The encoded CDR3 is CASSLGEGLNTEAFF. At the DNA level, the sequence is TGTGCCAGCAGTTTAGGAGAGGGCCTGAACACTGAAGCTTTCTTT.